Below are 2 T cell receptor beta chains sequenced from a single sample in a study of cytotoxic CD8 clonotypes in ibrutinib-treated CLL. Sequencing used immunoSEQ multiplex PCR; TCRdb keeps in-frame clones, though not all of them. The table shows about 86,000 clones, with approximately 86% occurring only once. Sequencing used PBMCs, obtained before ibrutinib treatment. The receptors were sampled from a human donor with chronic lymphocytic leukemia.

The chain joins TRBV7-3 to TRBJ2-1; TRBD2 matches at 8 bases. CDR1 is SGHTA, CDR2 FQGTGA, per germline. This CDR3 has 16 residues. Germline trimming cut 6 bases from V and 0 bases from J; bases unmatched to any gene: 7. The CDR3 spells CASSSQAGVSYNEQFF. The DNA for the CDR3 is TGTGCCAGCAGTTCCCAAGCGGGAGTCTCCTACAATGAGCAGTTCTTC.

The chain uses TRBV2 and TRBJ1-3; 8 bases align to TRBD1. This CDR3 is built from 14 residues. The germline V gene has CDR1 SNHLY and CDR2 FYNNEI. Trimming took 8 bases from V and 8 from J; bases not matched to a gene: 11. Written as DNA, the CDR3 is TGTGCCAGCGACGACAGGGGAGGGATACACACCATATATTTT. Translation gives CASDDRGGIHTIYF.